The 5 T cell receptor beta chains below come from one sample, sequenced in a study of blood T cell repertoires in COVID-19. Sequenced by immunoSEQ multiplex PCR; TCRdb stores in-frame clones only, minus some. Among about 240,000 clones listed, roughly four fifths were seen once. Sequencing was carried out using peripheral blood. These receptors were obtained from a woman aged 55 to 70 with active or convalescent COVID-19.

The chain combines TRBV18 with TRBJ2-6; D perhaps matches TRBD1 (5 bases). Germline assignment: CDR1 KGHSH and CDR2 LQKENI. Trimming cost V 3 bases and J 0 bases, with 9 bases left between them. The CDR3 contains 16 residues. The CDR3 DNA follows: TGTGCCAGCTCACCGGGGCGATTCTCTGGGGCCAACGTCCTGACTTTC. Protein product: CASSPGRFSGANVLTF.

The chain employs TRBV5-5 and TRBJ2-1, with TRBD2 identical over 11 bases. Germline CDR1 SGHKS, CDR2 YYEKEE (reference sequence). The CDR3 extends over 17 amino acids. V trimming: 0 bases; J trimming: 6 bases; junction bases outside the gene matches: 8. DNA for the CDR3: TGTGCCAGCAGCTTGGGGCTAGCGGGGGGCTCTTCCAATGAGCAGTTCTTC. Amino acids: CASSLGLAGGSSNEQFF.

The genes are TRBV30 and TRBJ2-1, with 7 positions matching TRBD2. The CDR3 extends over 12 amino acids. Germline CDR1 GTSNPN, CDR2 SVGIG (reference sequence). With V trimmed by 5 bases and J by 6 bases, 4 bases remained unmatched. The CDR3 region is CAWEGGANEQFF. The DNA of the CDR3 is TGTGCCTGGGAGGGAGGGGCCAATGAGCAGTTCTTC.

The chain recombines TRBV29-1 with TRBJ2-3, with TRBD2 identical over 9 bases. This CDR3 has 18 residues. After removal of 2 bases from V and 0 bases from J, the junction contained 12 bases not matched to a gene. Germline CDR1 is SQVTM and CDR2 is ANQGSEA. CDR3 in amino acids: CSVEHPGTSRKSTDTQYF. The CDR3 region has the DNA TGCAGCGTTGAACACCCCGGGACTAGCCGAAAAAGCACAGATACGCAGTATTTT.

The V gene is TRBV7-9, the J gene TRBJ2-3; 8 nucleotides line up with TRBD2. The CDR3 sequence is 16 residues long. V dropped 3 bases and J dropped 4; count of bases not matched to a gene: 9. Germline V lookup: CDR1 SEHNR, CDR2 FQNEAQ (reference sequence). The CDR3 sequence: CASSLAGRVTADTQYF. CDR3 nucleotides: TGTGCCAGCAGCTTGGCCGGGAGGGTAACAGCAGATACGCAGTATTTT.